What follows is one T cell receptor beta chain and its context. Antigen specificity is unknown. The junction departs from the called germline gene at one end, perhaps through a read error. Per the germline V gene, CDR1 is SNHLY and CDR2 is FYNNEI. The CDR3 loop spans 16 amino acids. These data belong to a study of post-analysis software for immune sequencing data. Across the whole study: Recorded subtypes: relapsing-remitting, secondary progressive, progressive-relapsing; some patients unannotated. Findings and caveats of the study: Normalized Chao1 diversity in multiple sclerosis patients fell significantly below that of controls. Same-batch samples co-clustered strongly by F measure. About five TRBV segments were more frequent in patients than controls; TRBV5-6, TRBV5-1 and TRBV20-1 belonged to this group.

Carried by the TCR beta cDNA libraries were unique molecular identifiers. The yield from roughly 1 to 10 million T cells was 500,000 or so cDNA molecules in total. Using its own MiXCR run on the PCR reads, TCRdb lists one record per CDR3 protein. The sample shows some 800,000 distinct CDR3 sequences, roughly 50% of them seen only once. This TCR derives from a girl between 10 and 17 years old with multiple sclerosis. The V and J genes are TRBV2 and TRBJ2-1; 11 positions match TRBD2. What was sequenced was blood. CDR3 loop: CASRQLAGDLYNGQFF. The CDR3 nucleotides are TGTGCCAGCAGGCAACTAGCGGGGGACCTTTACAATGGGCAGTTCTTC.